This passage covers 13 T cell receptor beta chains from one sample sequenced in a study of glioma-infiltrating T cells after dendritic cell vaccination. Method: immunoSEQ multiplex PCR; TCRdb's copy keeps in-frame clones and lacks some. Of 50,000 to 70,000 clones in the sample, approximately 80% were seen once. Time point meaning: after dendritic cell vaccination, including at tumor progression/relapse. The specimen was blood, collected after dendritic cell vaccination. These receptors were obtained from a human donor with glioblastoma.

This clone has more than one count but fewer than ten. CDR3 sequence: CAWSVGRGVDTQYF. In DNA form, the CDR3 reads TGTGCCTGGAGTGTGGGGCGGGGGGTGGATACGCAGTATTTT. This chain links TRBV30 with TRBJ2-3; 8 nucleotides align to TRBD2. From germline, CDR1 is GTSNPN and CDR2 SVGIG (reference sequence). With V trimmed by 0 bases and J by 6 bases, 5 bases remained unmatched. The CDR3 runs to 14 residues.

This clone showed up just a few times. The chain carries TRBV2 and TRBJ1-1, with D unresolved. This CDR3 has 12 amino acids. The V end lost 6 bases, the J end lost 9 bases, and 14 bases lay between the germline ends. CDR1 is SNHLY, CDR2 FYNNEI, per germline. CDR3 loop: CASSAIARKAFF. In nucleotides, the CDR3 is TGTGCCAGCAGCGCAATAGCTCGTAAAGCTTTCTTT.

The rearrangement joins TRBV7-2 to TRBJ2-5, with D possibly TRBD2 on 5 matching bases. With the DNA end fitting TRBJ2-7 better, the J assignment may be wrong. The CDR3 loop spans 12 amino acids. Germline-derived CDR1 and CDR2 are SGHTA and FQGNSA. Here the CDR3 reads CASSPDWNEQYF. CDR3 coding DNA: TGTGCCAGCAGCCCGGACTGGAACGAGCAGTACTTC.

This chain connects TRBV19 to TRBJ1-5, with TRBD1 as a possible D gene (6 bases). Germline V CDR1 and CDR2: LNHDA, SQIVND (reference sequence). This CDR3 comprises 14 residues. V dropped 5 bases and J dropped 4 bases, with 12 bases sitting between them. The CDR3 loop reads CASSPRTANQPQHF. The CDR3 DNA reads TGTGCCAGTAGTCCTAGGACAGCTAATCAGCCCCAGCATTTT.

The chain's CDR3 is CASSQDRGNYGYTF. The CDR3 nucleotides are TGCGCCAGCAGCCAAGATCGGGGAAACTATGGCTACACCTTC. The chain joins TRBV4-1 to TRBJ1-2; D is undetermined. This CDR3 contains 14 residues. V lost 0 bases and J 2 bases, leaving 7 bases between the germline ends. Germline V gene data show CDR1 as MGHRA and CDR2 as YSYEKL.

The V and J genes are TRBV9 and TRBJ2-3; D gene ambiguous. V was pared by 0 bases and J by 0 bases, with 11 bases between. The germline V gene encodes CDR1 SGDLS and CDR2 YYNGEE. The CDR3 contains 16 residues. The CDR3 spells CASSVDFSPSTDTQYF. DNA for the CDR3: TGTGCCAGCAGCGTAGACTTCTCTCCTAGCACAGATACGCAGTATTTT.

This clone was picked up a small number of times. The J gene is TRBJ2-3, the V gene TRBV10-3, with a weak D call TRBD1 (5 bases). The CDR3 sequence is 13 residues long. V gave up 8 bases and J gave up 0 bases, with 9 bases separating them. Germline CDR1 and CDR2: ENHRY and SYGVKD. CDR3 coding DNA: TGTGCCATCGGGGCGGTCAGCACAGATACGCAGTATTTT. Translation: CAIGAVSTDTQYF.

The gene calls are TRBV7-8 and TRBJ2-3; no definite D call. This CDR3 has 13 residues. Germline V gene sequence: CDR1 SGHVS, CDR2 FQNEAQ. V shed 1 base and J shed 10 bases, with 12 bases lying between them. The CDR3 DNA sequence: TGTGCCAGCAGCTTAGATAGCTCGGTGGCGCAGTATTTT. Its protein is CASSLDSSVAQYF.

The chain uses TRBV2 and TRBJ1-1, with D perhaps matching TRBD1 (6 bases). The CDR3 has 15 residues. Germline CDR1 is SNHLY and CDR2 is FYNNEI. Trimming left V 5 bases short and J 2 bases short, with 15 bases between. The CDR3 nucleotides read TGTGCCAGCAGTCCTACCAGGACAGAAAACACTGAAGCTTTCTTT. Its protein is CASSPTRTENTEAFF.

The chain couples TRBV18 to TRBJ1-2; D may be TRBD1 (6 bases). V was trimmed by 1 base and J by 8 bases, leaving 20 bases between them. The CDR3 covers 16 residues. CDR1 and CDR2 from the germline V gene are KGHSH and LQKENI. The CDR3 DNA follows: TGTGCCAGCTCACCACGCTCAGCGGGGGGCGCGGGAGGCTACACCTTC. It yields the protein CASSPRSAGGAGGYTF.

The chain combines TRBV4-1 with TRBJ2-1; 10 bases map to TRBD2. The length of the CDR3 is 15 residues. V lost 0 bases, J lost 8 bases, and 4 bases stayed unmatched. Germline CDR1 MGHRA, CDR2 YSYEKL. CDR3 in amino acids: CASSQDERGGHEQFF. The CDR3 region has the DNA TGCGCCAGCAGCCAAGATGAGCGGGGGGGCCATGAGCAGTTCTTC.

This chain joins TRBV27 and TRBJ1-2; a weak D match, TRBD1 (5 bases). CDR1 MNHEY and CDR2 SMNVEV come from the germline V gene (reference sequence). V lost 7 bases and J lost 7, with 25 bases in between. This CDR3 comprises 16 residues. In DNA form, the CDR3 reads TGTGCCAGCACCTCCACAGGCAGATTACTATCGGGTGGCTACACCTTC. Amino acid sequence: CASTSTGRLLSGGYTF.

The rearrangement links TRBV27 to TRBJ1-2; D is possibly TRBD1 (6 bases). Germline loops: CDR1 MNHEY, CDR2 SMNVEV (reference sequence). CDR3 length equals 13 residues. Trimming cost V 3 bases and J 6 bases, with 11 bases left between them. The CDR3 here is CASSFQGLDGYTF. Written as DNA, the CDR3 is TGTGCCAGCAGTTTTCAGGGGTTGGATGGCTACACCTTC.